This T cell receptor beta chain appears in the sequencing data of a study of shared clonotypes between healthy human individuals. Naive-designated CD8 cells lacked CD45RO, were positively enriched for CCR7, and omitted terminally differentiated effector memory CD45RA+ cells. The CDR3 consists of 15 residues. Germline V CDR1 and CDR2: SEHNR, FQNEAQ (reference sequence). Trimming pared 1 base from V and 4 bases from J, leaving 13 bases between. Sequenced by immunoSEQ multiplex PCR; TCRdb stores in-frame clones only, minus some. The sample lists about 2 million clones, around 96% occurring once. The chain employs TRBV7-9 and TRBJ1-2, with D tentatively TRBD1 (5 bases). This TCR came from a young man in good health. Sequencing used naive CD8+ T cells sorted from blood. CDR3 loop: CASSLGRRDLYGYTF. The CDR3 DNA reads as TGTGCCAGCAGCTTAGGACGACGGGACCTCTATGGCTACACCTTC.